This T cell receptor beta chain was retrieved from a study of metastatic and nonmetastatic thyroid tumors. The overall study: The authors compared repertoires across blood and tumor or nodule tissue from malignant and benign thyroid patients.

Patients had received no treatment of any kind before thyroid surgery. How the authors handled the data: Differences in CDR3 between clinicopathological groups were drawn on to build a classifier intended to discriminate distant-metastatic papillary thyroid cancer patients. TCRdb reprocessed the PCR reads using MiXCR. The V and J calls follow TCRdb's processing rather than the paper's. The table shows roughly 58,000 clones, with just over 4% occurring only once. J lost 2 bases, V lost 2 bases, and 6 bases had no gene match. Looked up from germline, CDR1 is MDHEN and CDR2 is SYDVKM. This CDR3 has 15 residues. Study-wide points: Patients with malignant thyroid tumors reportedly had significantly higher TCR beta diversity than those with benign nodules, in blood and tumor.

The sample holds many counts of this clone. No antigen is known for it. V is TRBV28 and J is TRBJ2-7, with 7 bases fitting TRBD1. Sequenced: blood. The source of this sequence is a female donor with papillary thyroid cancer or a benign thyroid nodule (not recorded which). Some clones in this sample may be carry-over from other donors' samples. The CDR3 bases are TGTGCCAGCAGTTTAGAACAGGGGATACCCTACGAGCAGTACTTC. It encodes CASSLEQGIPYEQYF.